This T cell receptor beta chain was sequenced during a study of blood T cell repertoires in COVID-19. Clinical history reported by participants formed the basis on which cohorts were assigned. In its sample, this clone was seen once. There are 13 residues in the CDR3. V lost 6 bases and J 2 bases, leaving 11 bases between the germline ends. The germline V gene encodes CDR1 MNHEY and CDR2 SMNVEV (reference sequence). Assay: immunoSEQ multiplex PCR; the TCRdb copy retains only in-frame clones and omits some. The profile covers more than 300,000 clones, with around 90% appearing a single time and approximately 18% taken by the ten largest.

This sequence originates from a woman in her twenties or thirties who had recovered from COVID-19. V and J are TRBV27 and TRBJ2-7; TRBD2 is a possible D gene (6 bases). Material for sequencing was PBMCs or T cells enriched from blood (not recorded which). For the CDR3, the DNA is TGTGCCAGCAGACTAGCCGTTACCTACGAGCAGTACTTC. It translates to CASRLAVTYEQYF.